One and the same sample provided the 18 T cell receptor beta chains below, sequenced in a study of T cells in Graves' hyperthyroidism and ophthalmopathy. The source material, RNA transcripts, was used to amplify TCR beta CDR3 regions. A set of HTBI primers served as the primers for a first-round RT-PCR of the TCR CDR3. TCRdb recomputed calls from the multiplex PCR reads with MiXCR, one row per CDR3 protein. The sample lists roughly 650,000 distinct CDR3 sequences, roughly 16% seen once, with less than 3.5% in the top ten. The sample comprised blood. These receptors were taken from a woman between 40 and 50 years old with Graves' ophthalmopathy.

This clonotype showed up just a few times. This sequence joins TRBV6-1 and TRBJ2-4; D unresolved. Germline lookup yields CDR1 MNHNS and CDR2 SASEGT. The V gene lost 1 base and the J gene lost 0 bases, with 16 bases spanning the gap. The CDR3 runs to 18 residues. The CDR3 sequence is CASSEGSDFIIAKNIQYF. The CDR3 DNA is TGTGCCAGCAGTGAAGGGAGTGATTTTATTATAGCCAAAAACATTCAGTACTTC.

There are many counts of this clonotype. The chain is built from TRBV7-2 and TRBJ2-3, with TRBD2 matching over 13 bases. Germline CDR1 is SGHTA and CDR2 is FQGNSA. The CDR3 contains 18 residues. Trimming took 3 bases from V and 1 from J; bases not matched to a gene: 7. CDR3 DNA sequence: TGTGCCAGCAGCTTCGAACAGGGACTAGCGGGACGCACAGATACGCAGTATTTT. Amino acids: CASSFEQGLAGRTDTQYF.

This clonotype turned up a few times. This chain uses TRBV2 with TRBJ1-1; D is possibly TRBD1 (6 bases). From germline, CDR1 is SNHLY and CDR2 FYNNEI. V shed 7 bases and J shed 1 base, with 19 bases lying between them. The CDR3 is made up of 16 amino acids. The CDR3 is CASKKEGTFRNTEAFF. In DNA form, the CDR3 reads TGTGCCAGCAAAAAAGAAGGGACATTCAGGAACACTGAAGCTTTCTTT.

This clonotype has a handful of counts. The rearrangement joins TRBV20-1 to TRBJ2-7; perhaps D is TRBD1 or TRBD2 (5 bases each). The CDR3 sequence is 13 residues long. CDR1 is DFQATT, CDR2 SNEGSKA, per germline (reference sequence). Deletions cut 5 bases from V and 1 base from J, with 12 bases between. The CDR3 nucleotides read TGCAGTGCTTCAACCGGGGCTTCCTACGAGCAGTACTTC. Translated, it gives CSASTGASYEQYF.

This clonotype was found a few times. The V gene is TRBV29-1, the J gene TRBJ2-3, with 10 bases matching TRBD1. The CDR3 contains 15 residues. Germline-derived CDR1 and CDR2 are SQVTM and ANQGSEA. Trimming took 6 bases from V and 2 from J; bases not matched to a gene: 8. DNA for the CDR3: TGCAGCGTCCAAACCGGGACAGGGGACACAGATACGCAGTATTTT. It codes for CSVQTGTGDTDTQYF.

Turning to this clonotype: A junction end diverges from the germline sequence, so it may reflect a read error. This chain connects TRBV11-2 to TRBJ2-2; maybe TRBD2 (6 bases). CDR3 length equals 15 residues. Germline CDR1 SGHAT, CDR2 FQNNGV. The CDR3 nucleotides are TGTGCCAGCAGGCAACTGCGGGGCCCAACCGGGGAGCTGGTTTTT. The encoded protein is CASRQLRGPTGELVF.

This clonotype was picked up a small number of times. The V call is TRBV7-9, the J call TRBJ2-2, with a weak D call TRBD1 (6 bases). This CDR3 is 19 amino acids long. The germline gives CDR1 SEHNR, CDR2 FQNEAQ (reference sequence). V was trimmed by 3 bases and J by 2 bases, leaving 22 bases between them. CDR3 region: CASSFPLTGRTSNTGELFF. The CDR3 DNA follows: TGTGCCAGCAGCTTCCCACTAACAGGGCGTACAAGCAACACCGGGGAGCTGTTTTTT.

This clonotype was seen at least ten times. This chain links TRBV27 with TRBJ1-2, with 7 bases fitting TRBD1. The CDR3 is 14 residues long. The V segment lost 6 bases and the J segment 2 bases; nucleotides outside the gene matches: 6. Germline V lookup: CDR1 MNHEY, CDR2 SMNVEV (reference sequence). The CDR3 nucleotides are TGTGCCAGCAGACTCACGACAGGGAACTATGGCTACACCTTC. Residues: CASRLTTGNYGYTF.

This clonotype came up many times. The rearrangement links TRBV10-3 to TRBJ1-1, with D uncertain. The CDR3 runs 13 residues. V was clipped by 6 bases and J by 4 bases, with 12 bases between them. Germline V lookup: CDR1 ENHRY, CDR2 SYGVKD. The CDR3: CAISLSGFTEAFF. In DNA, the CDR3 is TGTGCCATCAGCCTTTCGGGGTTCACTGAAGCTTTCTTT.

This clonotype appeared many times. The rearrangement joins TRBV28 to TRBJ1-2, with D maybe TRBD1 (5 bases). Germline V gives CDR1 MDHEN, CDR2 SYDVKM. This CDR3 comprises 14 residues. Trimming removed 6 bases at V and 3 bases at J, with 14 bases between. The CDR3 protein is CASRAEGWDYGYTF. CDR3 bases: TGTGCCAGCAGGGCAGAGGGGTGGGACTATGGCTACACCTTC.

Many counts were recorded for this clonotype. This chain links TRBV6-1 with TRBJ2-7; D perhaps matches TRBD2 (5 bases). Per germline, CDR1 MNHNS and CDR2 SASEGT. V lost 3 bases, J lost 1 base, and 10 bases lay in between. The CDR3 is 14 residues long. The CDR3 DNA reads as TGTGCCAGCAGTGAGGGTTGGGAGTCCTACGAGCAGTACTTC. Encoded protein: CASSEGWESYEQYF.

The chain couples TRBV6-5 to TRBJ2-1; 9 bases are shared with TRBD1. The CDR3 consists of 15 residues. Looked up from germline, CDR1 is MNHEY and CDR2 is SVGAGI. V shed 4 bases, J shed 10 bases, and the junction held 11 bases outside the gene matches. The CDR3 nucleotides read TGTGCCAGCAGTTTACCGGGACAGGGTCTAGGAGAGCAGTTCTTC. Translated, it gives CASSLPGQGLGEQFF.

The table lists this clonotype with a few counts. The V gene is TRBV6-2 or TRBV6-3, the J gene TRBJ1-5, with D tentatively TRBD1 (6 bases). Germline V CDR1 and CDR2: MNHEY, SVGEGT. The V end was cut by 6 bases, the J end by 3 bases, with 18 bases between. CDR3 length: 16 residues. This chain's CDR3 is CASRDRQALHNQPQHF. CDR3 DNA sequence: TGTGCCAGCAGGGACAGACAGGCCCTTCACAATCAGCCCCAGCATTTT.

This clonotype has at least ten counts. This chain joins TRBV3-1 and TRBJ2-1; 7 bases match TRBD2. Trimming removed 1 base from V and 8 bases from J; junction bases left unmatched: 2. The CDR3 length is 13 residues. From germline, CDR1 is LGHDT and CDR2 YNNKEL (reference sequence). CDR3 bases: TGTGCCAGCAGCCAAGGGGGGGGGGATGAGCAGTTCTTC. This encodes CASSQGGGDEQFF.

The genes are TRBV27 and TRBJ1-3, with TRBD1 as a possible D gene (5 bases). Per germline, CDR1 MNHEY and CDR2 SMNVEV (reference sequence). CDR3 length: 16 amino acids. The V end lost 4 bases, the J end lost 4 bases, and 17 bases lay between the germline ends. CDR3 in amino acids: CASSYTSGQGGNTIYF. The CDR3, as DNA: TGTGCCAGCAGTTACACCTCAGGGCAGGGCGGAAACACCATATATTTT.

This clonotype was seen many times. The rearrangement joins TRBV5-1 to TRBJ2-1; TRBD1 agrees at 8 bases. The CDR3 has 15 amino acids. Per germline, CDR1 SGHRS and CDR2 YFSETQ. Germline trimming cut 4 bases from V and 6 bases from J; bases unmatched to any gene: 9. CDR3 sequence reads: CASSIGQGASNEQFF. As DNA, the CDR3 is TGCGCCAGCAGCATAGGACAGGGTGCCTCCAATGAGCAGTTCTTC.

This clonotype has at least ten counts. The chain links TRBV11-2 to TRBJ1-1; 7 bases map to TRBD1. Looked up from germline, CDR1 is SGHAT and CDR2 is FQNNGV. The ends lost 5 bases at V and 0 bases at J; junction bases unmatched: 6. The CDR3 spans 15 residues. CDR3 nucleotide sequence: TGTGCCAGCAGCGCATTACAGGGGCTGAACACTGAAGCTTTCTTT. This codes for CASSALQGLNTEAFF.

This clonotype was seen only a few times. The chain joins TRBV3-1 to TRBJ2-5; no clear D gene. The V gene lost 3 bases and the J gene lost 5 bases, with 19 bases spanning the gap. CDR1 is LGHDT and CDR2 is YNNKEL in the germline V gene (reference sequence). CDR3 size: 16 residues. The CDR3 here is CASSQMADAVWETQYF. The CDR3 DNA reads TGTGCCAGCAGCCAGATGGCGGACGCAGTGTGGGAGACCCAGTACTTC.